Listed below are T cell receptor beta chains from one sample, sequenced in a study of blood T cell repertoires in COVID-19. Assay: immunoSEQ multiplex PCR; the TCRdb copy retains only in-frame clones and omits some. The sample carries some 330,000 clones, roughly 90% recorded once. The sample consisted of PBMCs or T cells enriched from blood (not recorded which). The receptors were gathered from a woman under 40 who had recovered from COVID-19. CDR3s include the opening cysteine and the closing phenylalanine or tryptophan. A D gene is named only where the DNA matches it firmly. The size of a clone is reported for some rows only, either as once, few or many, or as a class for expanded clones.

j_call: TRBJ1-1; v_call: TRBV28; d_call: TRBD1; clone_size: -; cdr3_length: 14; cdr3_aa: CASSGQVLNTEAFF; cdr3_nt: TGTGCCAGCAGTGGACAGGTCCTGAACACTGAAGCTTTCTTT
j_call: TRBJ2-3; v_call: TRBV19; d_call: TRBD2; clone_size: once; cdr3_length: 14; cdr3_aa: CASNSGGAGDTQYF; cdr3_nt: TGTGCCAGTAACAGCGGGGGGGCAGGAGATACGCAGTATTTT
j_call: TRBJ1-3; v_call: TRBV7-9; d_call: -; clone_size: -; cdr3_length: 13; cdr3_aa: CASSLQRVDTIYF; cdr3_nt: TGTGCCAGCAGCTTACAGCGGGTGGACACCATATATTTT
j_call: TRBJ2-2; v_call: TRBV7-2; d_call: -; clone_size: -; cdr3_length: 13; cdr3_aa: CASRQGTSGELFF; cdr3_nt: TGTGCCAGCAGGCAAGGGACATCCGGGGAGCTGTTTTTT
j_call: TRBJ1-1; v_call: TRBV2; d_call: -; clone_size: -; cdr3_length: 13; cdr3_aa: CATKDLSGAEAFF; cdr3_nt: TGTGCCACCAAGGATCTGTCCGGGGCTGAAGCTTTCTTT
j_call: TRBJ1-5; v_call: TRBV28; d_call: TRBD1; clone_size: -; cdr3_length: 15; cdr3_aa: CASSLPTGGDQPQHF; cdr3_nt: TGTGCCAGCAGTTTACCGACAGGGGGCGATCAGCCCCAGCATTTT
j_call: TRBJ2-7; v_call: TRBV6-2/TRBV6-3; d_call: TRBD1; clone_size: -; cdr3_length: 14; cdr3_aa: CASSYPGQIYEQYF; cdr3_nt: TGTGCCAGCAGTTACCCGGGACAGATATACGAGCAGTACTTC
j_call: TRBJ2-1; v_call: TRBV18; d_call: -; clone_size: -; cdr3_length: 13; cdr3_aa: CASAGTAAYEQFF; cdr3_nt: TGTGCCAGCGCGGGGACAGCTGCCTATGAGCAGTTCTTC
j_call: TRBJ1-1; v_call: TRBV27; d_call: TRBD1; clone_size: -; cdr3_length: 13; cdr3_aa: CASSVQGSTEAFF; cdr3_nt: TGTGCCAGCAGCGTACAGGGGAGCACTGAAGCTTTCTTT
j_call: TRBJ1-3; v_call: TRBV6-4; d_call: -; clone_size: -; cdr3_length: 16; cdr3_aa: CASITRSGHSGNTIYF; cdr3_nt: TGTGCCAGCATCACCAGATCAGGGCACTCTGGAAACACCATATATTTT